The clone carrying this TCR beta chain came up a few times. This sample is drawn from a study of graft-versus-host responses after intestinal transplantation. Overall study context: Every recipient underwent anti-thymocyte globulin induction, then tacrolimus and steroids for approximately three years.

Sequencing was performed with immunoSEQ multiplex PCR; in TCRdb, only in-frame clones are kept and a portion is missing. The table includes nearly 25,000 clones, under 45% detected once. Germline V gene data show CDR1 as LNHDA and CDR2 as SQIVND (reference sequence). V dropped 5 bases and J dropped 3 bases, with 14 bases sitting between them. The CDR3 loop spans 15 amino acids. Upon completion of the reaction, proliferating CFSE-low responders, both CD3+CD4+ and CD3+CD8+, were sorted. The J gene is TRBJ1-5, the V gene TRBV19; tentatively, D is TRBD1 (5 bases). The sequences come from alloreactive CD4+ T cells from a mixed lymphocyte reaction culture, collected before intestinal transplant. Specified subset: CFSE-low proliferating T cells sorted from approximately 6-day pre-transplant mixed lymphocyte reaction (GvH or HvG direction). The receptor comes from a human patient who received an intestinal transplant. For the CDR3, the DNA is TGTGCCAGTAGTGTCCAGGGTTACTCCAATCAGCCCCAGCATTTT. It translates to CASSVQGYSNQPQHF. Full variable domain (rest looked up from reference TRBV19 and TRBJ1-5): DGGITQSPKYLFRKEGQNVTLSCEQNLNHDAMYWYRQDPGQGLRLIYYSQIVNDFQKGDIAEGYSVSREKKESFPLTVTSAQKNPTAFYLCASSVQGYSNQPQHFGDGTRLSIL.